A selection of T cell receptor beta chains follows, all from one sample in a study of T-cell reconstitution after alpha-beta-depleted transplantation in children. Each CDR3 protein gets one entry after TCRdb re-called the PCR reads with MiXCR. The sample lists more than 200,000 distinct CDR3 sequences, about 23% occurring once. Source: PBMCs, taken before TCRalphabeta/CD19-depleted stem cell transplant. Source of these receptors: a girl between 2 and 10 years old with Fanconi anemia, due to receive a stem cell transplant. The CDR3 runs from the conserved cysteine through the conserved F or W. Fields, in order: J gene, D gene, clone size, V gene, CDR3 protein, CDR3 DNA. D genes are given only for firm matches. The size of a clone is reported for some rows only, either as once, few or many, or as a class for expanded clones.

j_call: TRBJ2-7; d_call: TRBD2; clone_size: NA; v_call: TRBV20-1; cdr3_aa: CSARWAGRDEQYF; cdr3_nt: TGCAGTGCTAGATGGGCGGGGAGGGACGAGCAGTACTTC
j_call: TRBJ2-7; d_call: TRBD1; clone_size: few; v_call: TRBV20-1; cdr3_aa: CSSGQGAYEQYF; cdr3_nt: TGCAGCTCCGGACAGGGGGCGTACGAGCAGTACTTC
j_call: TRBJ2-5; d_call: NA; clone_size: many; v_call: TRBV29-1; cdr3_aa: CSGGGQGETQYF; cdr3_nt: TGCAGCGGCGGCGGACAAGGAGAGACCCAGTACTTC
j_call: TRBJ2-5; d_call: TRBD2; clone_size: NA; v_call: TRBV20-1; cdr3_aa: CSERGREGETQYF; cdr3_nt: TGCAGTGAACGCGGGAGGGAGGGGGAGACCCAGTACTTC
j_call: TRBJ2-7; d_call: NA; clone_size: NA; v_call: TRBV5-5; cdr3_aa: CASSFGGDPTYEQYF; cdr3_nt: TGTGCCAGCAGCTTTGGCGGAGACCCAACCTACGAGCAGTACTTC
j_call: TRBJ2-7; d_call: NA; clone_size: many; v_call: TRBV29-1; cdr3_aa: CSVDQGPLKDEQYF; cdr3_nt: TGCAGCGTTGATCAGGGACCCCTAAAGGACGAGCAGTACTTC
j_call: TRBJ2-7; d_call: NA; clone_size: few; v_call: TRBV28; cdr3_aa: CASSLLPGSYEQYF; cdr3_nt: TGTGCCAGCAGTTTATTGCCAGGTTCCTACGAGCAGTACTTC
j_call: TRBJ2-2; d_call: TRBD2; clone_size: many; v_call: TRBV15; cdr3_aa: CATSGPTLAGGTDGELFF; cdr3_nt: TGTGCCACCAGCGGACCTACCCTCGCGGGGGGGACGGATGGGGAGCTGTTTTTT
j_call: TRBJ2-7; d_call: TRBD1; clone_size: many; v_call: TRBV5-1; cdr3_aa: CASSTGYPYEQYF; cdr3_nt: TGCGCCTCGTCGACAGGGTACCCCTACGAGCAGTACTTC
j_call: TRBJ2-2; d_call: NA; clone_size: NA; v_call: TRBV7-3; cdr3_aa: CASSPRVTGELFF; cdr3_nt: TGTGCCAGCAGCCCCAGGGTTACCGGGGAGCTGTTTTTT
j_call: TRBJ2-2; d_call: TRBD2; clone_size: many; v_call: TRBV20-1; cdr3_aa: CSGLADNTGELFF; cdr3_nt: TGCAGCGGACTAGCGGATAACACCGGGGAGCTGTTTTTT
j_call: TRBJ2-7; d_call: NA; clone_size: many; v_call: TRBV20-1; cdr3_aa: CSARGGPGYEQYF; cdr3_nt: TGCAGTGCTAGGGGGGGTCCGGGTTACGAGCAGTACTTC
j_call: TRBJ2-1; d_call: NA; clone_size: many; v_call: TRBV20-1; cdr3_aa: CSASSGLPYNEQFF; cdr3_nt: TGCAGTGCTAGCTCCGGACTACCCTACAATGAGCAGTTCTTC
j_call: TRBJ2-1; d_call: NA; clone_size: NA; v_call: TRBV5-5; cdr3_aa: CASSSGSQNEQFF; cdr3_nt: TGTGCCAGCAGCTCGGGCAGTCAAAATGAGCAGTTCTTC
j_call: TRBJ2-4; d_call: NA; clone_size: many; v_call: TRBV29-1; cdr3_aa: CSVVSKGKNIQYF; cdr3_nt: TGCAGCGTTGTAAGCAAGGGCAAAAACATTCAGTACTTC
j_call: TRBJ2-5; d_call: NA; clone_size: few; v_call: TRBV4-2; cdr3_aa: CASSPAQRGGETQYF; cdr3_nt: TGTGCCAGCAGCCCGGCTCAGCGTGGCGGTGAGACCCAGTACTTC
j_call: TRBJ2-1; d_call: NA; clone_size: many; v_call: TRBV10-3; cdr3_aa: CAISAQSSYNEQFF; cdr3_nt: TGTGCCATCAGTGCCCAGAGCTCCTACAATGAGCAGTTCTTC
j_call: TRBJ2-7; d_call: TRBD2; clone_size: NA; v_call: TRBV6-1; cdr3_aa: CASRPGTSGPYEQYF; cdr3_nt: TGTGCCAGCAGGCCCGGGACTAGCGGGCCCTACGAGCAGTACTTC
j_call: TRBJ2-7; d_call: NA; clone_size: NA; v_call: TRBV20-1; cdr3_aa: CSAIKDPSRRREQYF; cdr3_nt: TGCAGTGCCATCAAGGACCCATCAAGGAGACGGGAGCAGTACTTC
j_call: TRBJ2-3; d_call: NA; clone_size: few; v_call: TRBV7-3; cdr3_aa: CASSLSPGDTQYF; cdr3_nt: TGTGCCAGCAGCTTAAGTCCAGGAGATACGCAGTATTTT
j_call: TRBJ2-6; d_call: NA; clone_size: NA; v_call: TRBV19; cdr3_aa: CASKLGRLRNSGANVLTF; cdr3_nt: TGTGCCAGTAAGTTGGGACGCCTCCGGAACTCTGGGGCCAACGTCCTGACTTTC
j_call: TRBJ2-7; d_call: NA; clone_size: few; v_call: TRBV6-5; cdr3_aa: CASSYSHDPSSYEQYF; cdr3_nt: TGTGCCAGCAGTTACTCTCATGACCCGAGCTCCTACGAGCAGTACTTC
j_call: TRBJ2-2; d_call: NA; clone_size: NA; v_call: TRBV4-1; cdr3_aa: CASSQGFANTGELFF; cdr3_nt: TGCGCCAGCAGCCAAGGTTTTGCGAACACCGGGGAGCTGTTTTTT
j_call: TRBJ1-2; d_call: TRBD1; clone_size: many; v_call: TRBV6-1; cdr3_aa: CASSEADRNYGYTF; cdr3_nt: TGTGCCAGCAGTGAAGCGGACAGGAACTATGGCTACACCTTC
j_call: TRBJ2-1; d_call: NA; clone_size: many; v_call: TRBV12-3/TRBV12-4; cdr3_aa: CASSRPTFHNEQFF; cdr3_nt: TGTGCCAGCAGCCGTCCGACATTCCACAATGAGCAGTTCTTC
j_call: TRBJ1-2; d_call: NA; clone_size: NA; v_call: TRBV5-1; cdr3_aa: CASSSTEANYGYTF; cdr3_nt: TGCGCCAGCAGCTCGACGGAAGCTAACTATGGCTACACCTTC
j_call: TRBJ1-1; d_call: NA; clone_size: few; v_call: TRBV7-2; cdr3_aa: CASSQWGVVNTEAFF; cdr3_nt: TGTGCCAGCAGCCAATGGGGCGTGGTGAACACTGAAGCTTTCTTT
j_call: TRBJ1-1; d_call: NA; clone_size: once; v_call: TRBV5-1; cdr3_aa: CASSSEGGVTEAFF; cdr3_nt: TGCGCCAGCAGCTCAGAGGGAGGGGTCACTGAAGCTTTCTTT
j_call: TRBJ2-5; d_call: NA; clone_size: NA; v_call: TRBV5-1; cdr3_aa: CASSLGMEETQYF; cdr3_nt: TGCGCCAGCAGCTTGGGTATGGAAGAGACCCAGTACTTC
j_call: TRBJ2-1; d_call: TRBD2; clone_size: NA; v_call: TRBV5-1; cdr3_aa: CASSLFEREGNNEQFF; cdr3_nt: TGCGCCAGCAGCTTATTTGAGCGGGAGGGGAACAATGAGCAGTTCTTC
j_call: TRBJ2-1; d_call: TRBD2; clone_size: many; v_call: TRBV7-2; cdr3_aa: CASSSAAGSSYNEQFF; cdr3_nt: TGTGCCAGCAGCTCCGCAGCGGGAAGCTCCTACAATGAGCAGTTCTTC
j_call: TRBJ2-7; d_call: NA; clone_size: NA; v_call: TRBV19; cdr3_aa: CASSMEGVTYEQYF; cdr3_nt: TGTGCCAGTAGTATGGAGGGCGTAACCTACGAGCAGTACTTC
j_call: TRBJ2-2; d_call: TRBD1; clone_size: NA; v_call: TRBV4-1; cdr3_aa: CASSQDSQGAQRLFF; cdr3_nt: TGCGCCAGCAGCCAAGATTCACAGGGGGCGCAAAGGCTGTTTTTT
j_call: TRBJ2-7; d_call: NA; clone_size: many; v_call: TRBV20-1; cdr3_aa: CSAREDGGYYEQYF; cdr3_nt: TGCAGTGCTAGAGAAGATGGGGGATACTACGAGCAGTACTTC
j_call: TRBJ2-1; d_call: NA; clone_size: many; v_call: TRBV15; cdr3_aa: CATSRGGINEQFF; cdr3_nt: TGTGCCACCAGCAGAGGGGGGATAAATGAGCAGTTCTTC
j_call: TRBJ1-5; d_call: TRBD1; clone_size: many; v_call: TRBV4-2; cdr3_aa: CASSRILTGGEYQPQHF; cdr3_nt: TGTGCCAGCAGCCGGATTCTCACAGGGGGCGAATATCAGCCCCAGCATTTT
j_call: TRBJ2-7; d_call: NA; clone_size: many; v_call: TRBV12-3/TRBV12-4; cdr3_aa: CASSSDRSEQYF; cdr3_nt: TGTGCCAGCAGTTCCGACAGGAGCGAGCAGTACTTC
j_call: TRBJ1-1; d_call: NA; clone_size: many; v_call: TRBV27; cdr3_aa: CASSQWGGNTEAFF; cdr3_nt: TGTGCCAGCAGTCAATGGGGCGGAAACACTGAAGCTTTCTTT
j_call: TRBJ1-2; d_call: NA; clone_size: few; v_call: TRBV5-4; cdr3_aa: CASSLWTSYGYTF; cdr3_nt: TGTGCCAGCAGCTTATGGACGAGCTATGGCTACACCTTC
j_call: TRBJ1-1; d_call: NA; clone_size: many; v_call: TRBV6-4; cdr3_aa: CASAVDEWNTEAFF; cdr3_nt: TGTGCCAGCGCAGTGGACGAATGGAACACTGAAGCTTTCTTT
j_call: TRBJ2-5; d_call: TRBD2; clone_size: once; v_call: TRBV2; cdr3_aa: CASSPGTSTFGETQYF; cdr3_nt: TGTGCCAGCAGCCCCGGGACTAGCACTTTTGGGGAGACCCAGTACTTC
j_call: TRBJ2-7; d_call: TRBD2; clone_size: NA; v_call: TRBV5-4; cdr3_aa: CASSLEAGGVYEQYF; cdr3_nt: TGTGCCAGCAGCTTGGAGGCGGGAGGGGTCTACGAGCAGTACTTC
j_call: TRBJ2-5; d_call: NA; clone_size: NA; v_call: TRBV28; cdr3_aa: CASSLGDWGETQYF; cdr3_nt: TGTGCCAGCAGTTTGGGGGATTGGGGGGAGACCCAGTACTTC
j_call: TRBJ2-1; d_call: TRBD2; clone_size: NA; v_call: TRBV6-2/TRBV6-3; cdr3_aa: CASSRPSGSYNEQFF; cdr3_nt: TGTGCCAGCAGTCGCCCTAGCGGGTCCTACAATGAGCAGTTCTTC
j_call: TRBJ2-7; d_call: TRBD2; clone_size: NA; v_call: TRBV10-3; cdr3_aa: CAISDVAGKYEQYF; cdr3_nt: TGTGCCATCAGTGATGTAGCGGGGAAGTACGAGCAGTACTTC
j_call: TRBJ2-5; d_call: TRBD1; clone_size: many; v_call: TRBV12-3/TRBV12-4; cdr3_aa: CASSPLNRGRETQYF; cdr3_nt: TGTGCCAGCAGTCCCCTCAACAGGGGGCGGGAGACCCAGTACTTC
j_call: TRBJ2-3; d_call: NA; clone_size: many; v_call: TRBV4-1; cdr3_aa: CASRVGDTQYF; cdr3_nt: TGCGCCAGCCGCGTAGGGGATACGCAGTATTTT